These 13 T cell receptor beta chains came from one sample sequenced in a study of shared clonotypes between healthy human individuals. The protocol was immunoSEQ multiplex PCR, while the TCRdb copy is restricted to in-frame clones and leaves out a portion. Of 2 million to 3 million clones in the sample, over 85% were seen once. What was sequenced was naive CD4+ T cells from PBMCs. Described subset: CD45RA+ positively selected. The receptors derive from a man between 18 and 35 years old in good health. Some clones in this sample may be carry-over from other donors' samples.

The V call is TRBV6-1, the J call TRBJ2-7; D not certain. This CDR3 contains 15 residues. The germline V gene encodes CDR1 MNHNS and CDR2 SASEGT. V shed 5 bases and J shed 4 bases, with 18 bases lying between them. CDR3 protein: CASSTGPHKSYEQYF. The CDR3 nucleotides are TGTGCCAGCAGTACCGGCCCCCACAAATCGTACGAGCAGTACTTC.

The rearrangement uses TRBV7-9 and TRBJ2-1; a weak D match, TRBD1 (7 bases). Germline values: CDR1 SEHNR, CDR2 FQNEAQ (reference sequence). There are 15 residues in the CDR3. With 5 bases removed from V and 8 bases from J, the gap between germline ends came to 19 bases. The CDR3 sequence is CASSPPLRGEYEQFF. CDR3 coding DNA: TGTGCCAGCAGCCCCCCACTCAGGGGGGAATATGAGCAGTTCTTC.

Written as DNA, the CDR3 is TGTGCCAGTAGCAGAGGGGTCCGCACAGATACGCAGTATTTT. Protein sequence: CASSRGVRTDTQYF. The chain couples TRBV19 to TRBJ2-3; D may be TRBD1 or TRBD2 (5 bases each). Between the trimmed V and J ends, which lost 6 bases and 1 base, there was a span of 11 bases. Per germline, CDR1 LNHDA and CDR2 SQIVND (reference sequence). There are 14 residues in the CDR3.

The chain couples TRBV4-1 to TRBJ2-7, with 8 bases identical to TRBD2. Germline V CDR1 and CDR2: MGHRA, YSYEKL. With 2 bases clipped from V and 0 bases from J, the junction kept 12 bases outside the gene matches. This CDR3 contains 18 residues. CDR3 nucleotide sequence: TGCGCCAGCAGCCAAAACTCAGGGTTGCTAGCGGGCTCCTACGAGCAGTACTTC. Its translation: CASSQNSGLLAGSYEQYF.

The J gene is TRBJ1-2, the V gene TRBV4-1; TRBD1 might be the D (5 bases). CDR1 is MGHRA, CDR2 YSYEKL, per germline. V lost 0 bases, J lost 4 bases, and 12 bases lay in between. The CDR3 has 15 residues. Here the CDR3 reads CASSQDGGGRYGYTF. As DNA, the CDR3 is TGCGCCAGCAGCCAAGATGGGGGAGGGCGCTATGGCTACACCTTC.

The V gene is TRBV6-5, the J gene TRBJ1-1; the D is unclear. The germline V and J ends were trimmed by 2 bases and 0 bases, with 13 bases remaining between them. There are 16 residues in the CDR3. Germline lookup yields CDR1 MNHEY and CDR2 SVGAGI. Here the CDR3 reads CASSYGLIRVNTEAFF. CDR3 nucleotide sequence: TGTGCCAGCAGTTACGGGCTCATAAGGGTGAACACTGAAGCTTTCTTT.

This rearrangement joins TRBV5-1 to TRBJ2-1; possibly TRBD2 for D (5 bases). The CDR3 has 11 residues. The germline CDR1 and CDR2 sequences are SGHRS and YFSETQ. The V gene lost 4 bases and the J gene lost 8 bases, with 7 bases spanning the gap. In DNA, the CDR3 is TGCGCCAGCAGCCAGAGGGATGAGCAGTTCTTC. This gives the protein CASSQRDEQFF. The full variable domain, with the rest looked up from reference TRBV5-1 and TRBJ2-1, is KAGVTQTPRYLIKTRGQQVTLSCSPISGHRSVSWYQQTPGQGLQFLFEYFSETQRNKGNFPGRFSGRQFSNSRSEMNVSTLELGDSALYLCASSQRDEQFFGPGTRLTVL.

This clone was seen once. V gene TRBV11-2 combines with J gene TRBJ1-1, with a possible D match to TRBD1 (5 bases). This CDR3 comprises 14 residues. Deletions cut 0 bases from V and 4 bases from J, with 9 bases between. Looked up from germline, CDR1 is SGHAT and CDR2 is FQNNGV. CDR3 residues: CASSLDLGTTEAFF. The CDR3 coding sequence is TGTGCCAGCAGCTTAGATTTGGGGACCACTGAAGCTTTCTTT.

The chain carries TRBV14 and TRBJ2-5; maybe TRBD1 (5 bases). This CDR3 has 15 amino acids. Germline values: CDR1 SGHDN, CDR2 FVKESK. V lost 0 bases and J 2 bases, leaving 10 bases between the germline ends. The DNA of the CDR3 is TGTGCCAGCAGCCAAGATGGGGCACTTCAAGAGACCCAGTACTTC. The encoded protein is CASSQDGALQETQYF.

A note on this clone: The same CDR3 is also encoded by other DNA sequences in this sample. The chain has TRBV2 and TRBJ1-1, with a weak D call TRBD1 (5 bases). This CDR3 contains 13 residues. Trimming took 5 bases from V and 1 from J, leaving 8 bases between them. Germline V CDR1 and CDR2: SNHLY, FYNNEI. DNA of the CDR3: TGTGCCAGCAGTTCTGACAGGAACACTGAAGCTTTCTTT. This translates into CASSSDRNTEAFF.

This clone was counted a single time. The V and J genes are TRBV4-1 and TRBJ2-3; the match to TRBD1 covers 7 bases. J gave up 1 base and V 4 bases, and 5 bases lay outside the gene matches. Germline V lookup: CDR1 MGHRA, CDR2 YSYEKL. The length of the CDR3 is 15 residues. CDR3 in DNA: TGCGCCAGCAGCCGAGGACAGGAAGGCACAGATACGCAGTATTTT. Its protein is CASSRGQEGTDTQYF.

The chain joins TRBV15 to TRBJ1-2, with 8 bases that match TRBD1. The CDR3 sequence is 14 residues long. Trimming took 2 bases from V and 4 from J; bases not matched to a gene: 3. Per germline, CDR1 LNHNV and CDR2 YYDKDF (reference sequence). CDR3 sequence: CATSRQGAFYGYTF. The DNA for the CDR3 is TGTGCCACCAGCAGACAGGGGGCTTTCTATGGCTACACCTTC.

The chain is built from TRBV18 and TRBJ2-7; 9 nucleotides match TRBD1. This CDR3 region has 16 residues. Germline V gene lookup returns CDR1 KGHSH and CDR2 LQKENI. The V and J ends lost 5 bases and 1 base, in that order; junction bases with no gene match: 9. The CDR3 protein is CASSTLDRGGSYEQYF. CDR3 DNA: TGTGCCAGCTCAACCCTGGACAGGGGAGGGTCCTACGAGCAGTACTTC. The full variable domain, rest sourced from reference TRBV18 and TRBJ2-7, is NAGVMQNPRHLVRRRGQEARLRCSPMKGHSHVYWYRQLPEEGLKFMVYLQKENIIDESGMPKERFSAEFPKEGPSILRIQQVVRGDSAAYFCASSTLDRGGSYEQYFGPGTRLTVT.